This passage covers 28 T cell receptor beta chains from one sample sequenced in a study of tumor and adjacent non-tumor tissue in lung cancer. The library came from three nested PCR rounds adapted from ARM-PCR protocols. Using its own MiXCR run on the multiplex PCR reads, TCRdb lists one record per CDR3 protein. The table shows 76,000 or so distinct CDR3 sequences, with around 70% occurring only once. No cell sorting was done before RNA was extracted from the tissue. The sequencing input was lung tumor tissue. These receptors came from a woman aged 65 to 85 with non-small cell lung cancer.

As to this clonotype: At one end, the junction sequence differs from germline, possibly due to a read error. V is TRBV29-1 and J is TRBJ2-2; TRBD2 is a possible D gene (5 bases). CDR1 is SQVTM and CDR2 is ANQGSEA in the germline V gene. This CDR3 contains 15 residues. The DNA for the CDR3 is TGCAACACCCTTAGTAGCGTAGAGAACACCGGGGATCTGTTTTTT. Amino acids: CNTLSSVENTGDLFF.

Worth noting for this clonotype: This clone may be a read error of a much larger clone one base away. The V gene is TRBV28, the J gene TRBJ2-7; 7 bases map to TRBD1. CDR1 and CDR2 from the germline V gene are MDHEN and SYDVKM. This CDR3 region has 14 residues. The DNA for the CDR3 is TGTGACAGCAGTTCGGACAGGCTACCCTACGAGCAGTACTTC. Its translation is CDSSSDRLPYEQYF.

Comments on this clonotype: Sequence at one end of the junction differs from germline and may be a read error. The chain has TRBV12-3 or TRBV12-4 and TRBJ2-4; the D gene is possibly TRBD2 (6 bases). This CDR3 region has 15 residues. The chain's CDR3 is CARRLVVGGGYIQYF. The CDR3 coding sequence is TGTGCCCGCAGGTTAGTCGTCGGGGGTGGATACATTCAGTACTTC.

In the case of this clonotype: Mismatch with germline at one junction end may stem from a read error. This chain connects TRBV29-1 to TRBJ2-5; D may correspond to TRBD1 or TRBD2 (5 bases each). The CDR3 is 12 amino acids. The germline V gene has CDR1 SQVTM and CDR2 ANQGSEA. DNA of the CDR3: TGCCGCGTTGACATCGGGGACGAGACCCAGTATTTC. Amino acid sequence: CRVDIGDETQYF.

The genes are TRBV4-1 and TRBJ2-7, with 8 bases that match TRBD1. The CDR3 length is 15 residues. The V gene's germline CDR1 is MGHRA and CDR2 YSYEKL. Trimming removed 3 bases from V and 2 bases from J; junction bases left unmatched: 6. The CDR3 spells CASSQFYRGAYEQYF. DNA of the CDR3: TGCGCCAGCAGCCAGTTCTACAGGGGGGCCTACGAGCAGTACTTC.

J is TRBJ2-1 and V is TRBV5-1; no reliable D call. This CDR3 has 14 amino acids. Trimming left V 1 base short and J 5 bases short, with 10 bases between. Germline CDR1 is SGHRS and CDR2 is YFSETQ. Here the CDR3 reads CASSLYYYNNEQFF. The CDR3 DNA sequence: TGCGCCAGCAGCTTGTATTACTATAACAATGAGCAGTTCTTC.

Regarding this clonotype: One end of the junction fails to match germline, which may point to a read error. J is TRBJ1-6 and V is TRBV11-2; D gene ambiguous. Germline V lookup: CDR1 SGHAT, CDR2 FQNNGV. This CDR3 region has 14 residues. In DNA form, the CDR3 reads TGTGCCAGCAGTTTAGACATGGGTGGTTCACCCCTCCACTTT. As protein: CASSLDMGGSPLHF.

This sequence joins TRBV6-6 and TRBJ2-3, with D possibly matching TRBD1 (5 bases). Germline V gene data show CDR1 as MNHNY and CDR2 as SVGAGI (reference sequence). This CDR3 has 15 residues. The V end was cut by 8 bases, the J end by 2 bases, with 17 bases between. CDR3 coding DNA: TGTGCCAGCGATTACCAAGGGGCTCACACAGATACGCAGTATTTT. Translated: CASDYQGAHTDTQYF.

Comments on this clonotype: One junction end does not reproduce the germline sequence, and a read error may be involved. The chain carries TRBV6-5 and TRBJ1-4, with a weak D call TRBD1 (6 bases). The CDR3 has 14 residues. Per germline, CDR1 MNHEY and CDR2 SVGAGI. The CDR3 loop reads CPSSRTESSEKLLF. CDR3 DNA sequence: TGTCCCAGCAGTCGGACAGAAAGTTCGGAAAAACTGCTTTTT.

To note about this clonotype: The junction and the germline gene differ at one end; a read error may be behind it. This chain uses TRBV4-2 with TRBJ2-1; unclear D gene. CDR3 length: 18 residues. Germline V gene lookup returns CDR1 LGHNA and CDR2 YNFKEQ. The CDR3: CASSQDICGATTYNEQFF. The CDR3 DNA is TGCGCCAGCAGCCAAGATATCTGCGGAGCTACAACCTACAACGAGCAGTTCTTC.

As concerns this clonotype: One junction end does not reproduce the germline sequence, and a read error may be involved. The gene calls are TRBV6-2 or TRBV6-3 and TRBJ1-5, with 9 bases matching TRBD1. CDR3 length equals 14 residues. Germline CDR1 is MNHEY and CDR2 is SVGEGT. CDR3 region: CASNYDRGYQPQHF. For the CDR3, the DNA is TGTGCCAGCAATTACGACAGGGGGTATCAGCCCCAGCATTTT.

This clonotype appeared a single time. Sequence at one end of the junction differs from germline and may be a read error. For the CDR3, the DNA is TGTGCCAGCAGCCTGGGCCGGTCCACAGATACGCACTATTTT. This gives the protein CASSLGRSTDTHYF. The chain carries TRBV5-5 and TRBJ2-3; no definite D call. Germline-derived CDR1 and CDR2 are SGHKS and YYEKEE (reference sequence). CDR3 length: 14 amino acids.

This chain joins TRBV20-1 and TRBJ2-7; D possibly corresponds to TRBD2 (5 bases). V was shortened by 4 bases and J by 6 bases, with 16 bases between the two germline ends. The length of the CDR3 is 13 residues. The V gene's germline CDR1 is DFQATT and CDR2 SNEGSKA (reference sequence). The CDR3 region has the DNA TGCAGTGCTAATCGCGGAAGCGGTATCGAGCAGTACTTC. Its protein product is CSANRGSGIEQYF.

This clonotype was recorded many times. The chain couples TRBV25-1 to TRBJ1-3; D is unresolved. The V gene's germline CDR1 is MGHDK and CDR2 SYGVNS. The V and J ends lost 1 base and 0 bases respectively, with 13 bases between them. The CDR3 contains 17 residues. The CDR3 DNA sequence: TGTGCCAGCAGTGAATTCGCAGTTCGTAGCTCTGGAAACACCATATATTTT. Protein product: CASSEFAVRSSGNTIYF.

About this clonotype: One junction end does not reproduce the germline sequence, and a read error may be involved. The CDR3 region is CASSPHTEEMHF. CDR3 nucleotides: TGTGCCAGCAGCCCCCACACAGAGGAAATGCACTTC. This chain joins TRBV7-8 and TRBJ2-7; D not certain. CDR3 length: 12 amino acids. CDR1 is SGHVS and CDR2 is FQNEAQ in the germline V gene.

This clonotype appeared a few times. This may come from a read error, since a much larger clone is one base off. Given the absence of the conserved phenylalanine or tryptophan at the CDR3 end, a read error is likely. The chain uses TRBV5-1 and TRBJ2-7; D is possibly TRBD2 (6 bases). Trimming removed 1 base at V and 2 bases at J, with 13 bases between. The CDR3 length is 15 residues. Germline assignment: CDR1 SGHRS and CDR2 YFSETQ. CDR3 nucleotide sequence: TGCGCCAGCAGCTTGCCGGGGCGGGAAACCTACGAGCAGTACTCC. The encoded protein is CASSLPGRETYEQYS.

Many counts were recorded for this clonotype. The rearrangement joins TRBV24-1 to TRBJ2-1; TRBD1 matches 10 bases. Germline trimming cut 3 bases from V and 6 bases from J; bases unmatched to any gene: 10. This CDR3 comprises 17 residues. Germline V gene sequence: CDR1 KGHDR, CDR2 SFDVKD. For the CDR3, the DNA is TGTGCCACCAGTGATGTAACCGGGACAGGGGTCGGCAATGAGCAGTTCTTC. The encoded protein is CATSDVTGTGVGNEQFF.

This clonotype occurred many times. The chain couples TRBV20-1 to TRBJ2-7; maybe TRBD2 (5 bases). CDR3 length equals 14 residues. Germline CDR1 DFQATT, CDR2 SNEGSKA (reference sequence). V lost 1 base and J 2 bases, leaving 12 bases between the germline ends. The CDR3 nucleotides read TGCAGTGCTAGAGGACCGGACTCACCCTACGAGCAGTACTTC. Its protein product is CSARGPDSPYEQYF.

Comment on this clonotype: This could be a read error, since a much larger clone is one nucleotide away. This rearrangement joins TRBV28 to TRBJ2-5, with 10 positions matching TRBD2. The CDR3 length is 15 residues. In germline, CDR1 is MDHEN, CDR2 SYDVKM. The V segment lost 8 bases and the J segment 5 bases; nucleotides outside the gene matches: 11. The CDR3 DNA reads TGTGCCAGCGGTCCGCTAGCGGGAGTGGGTGAGACCCAGTACTTC. Translation: CASGPLAGVGETQYF.

This rearrangement joins TRBV6-5 to TRBJ2-2; 9 bases map to TRBD2. In germline, CDR1 is MNHEY, CDR2 SVGAGI. This CDR3 has 16 amino acids. V shed 8 bases and J 0 bases; nucleotides not matched to a gene: 7. This CDR3 reads CASDLAGEPNTGELFF. The DNA for the CDR3 is TGTGCCAGCGATTTAGCGGGAGAGCCGAACACCGGGGAGCTGTTTTTT.

Remarks on this clonotype: One base away lies a much larger clone, so this may be a sequencing read error. J is TRBJ2-1 and V is TRBV5-1; 9 bases fit TRBD2. The V gene end was trimmed by 1 base and the J gene end by 8 bases; junction bases not matched to a gene: 7. This CDR3 spans 15 amino acids. Germline V CDR1 and CDR2: SGHRS, YFSETQ. The CDR3 here is CASSLYYSGSDEQFF. The CDR3 DNA reads as TGCGCCAGCAGCTTGTATTATAGCGGGAGTGATGAGCAGTTCTTC.

With regard to this clonotype: This clone may be a read error of a much larger clone one base away. The chain employs TRBV28 and TRBJ2-2; the D gene is possibly TRBD1 (6 bases). V lost 6 bases, J lost 4 bases, and 15 bases lay in between. Germline assignment: CDR1 MDHEN and CDR2 SYDVKM. The CDR3 covers 15 residues. The CDR3 DNA sequence: TGTGCCAGCAGACCAGGACAGATGAGCACCGGGGAGCTGTTTTTT. It codes for CASRPGQMSTGELFF.

Comments on this clonotype: Because it lacks the conserved phenylalanine or tryptophan at the end, this CDR3 is likely a read error. V usage is TRBV6-5 and J usage is TRBJ2-7; D gene ambiguous. Germline V lookup: CDR1 MNHEY, CDR2 SVGAGI. The CDR3 contains 15 residues. Here the CDR3 DNA reads TGTGCCAGCACTTACTCGAGGCGGAGCTACTACGAGCAGTACTCC. This sequence encodes CASTYSRRSYYEQYS.

With regard to this clonotype: This may be a read error: a much more frequent sequence differs by one nucleotide. The CDR3: CSAKPSRELQETQYF. The CDR3 nucleotides are TGCAGTGCTAAACCCTCTAGAGAGCTCCAAGAGACCCAGTACTTC. The rearrangement joins TRBV20-1 to TRBJ2-5, with D hard to call. In germline, CDR1 is DFQATT, CDR2 SNEGSKA (reference sequence). The CDR3 runs 15 residues. The germline V and J ends were trimmed by 4 bases and 1 base, with 16 bases remaining between them.

This clonotype came up once. The chain joins TRBV29-1 to TRBJ2-5; D gene unclear. Germline values: CDR1 SQVTM, CDR2 ANQGSEA. The ends were cut back, 5 bases at V and 2 bases at J, with 15 bases in the middle. This CDR3 comprises 14 residues. The CDR3: CSVLTTQLQETQYF. CDR3 bases: TGCAGCGTTCTAACGACACAACTTCAAGAGACCCAGTACTTC.

Many counts were recorded for this clonotype. This CDR3 reads CSASATPGLAEGSSYNEQFF. Written as DNA, the CDR3 is TGCAGTGCTAGCGCTACCCCGGGACTAGCGGAGGGGAGCTCCTACAATGAGCAGTTCTTC. The genes are TRBV20-1 and TRBJ2-1; TRBD2 matches at 11 bases. V lost 3 bases and J lost 0; bases outside the gene matches: 16. This CDR3 has 20 residues. Looked up from germline, CDR1 is DFQATT and CDR2 is SNEGSKA (reference sequence).

About this clonotype: One junction end disagrees with the germline gene, perhaps due to a read error. The chain is built from TRBV18 and TRBJ1-5; D not certain. This CDR3 is 17 amino acids long. Germline lookup yields CDR1 KGHSH and CDR2 LQKENI. CDR3 nucleotide sequence: TGTGCCAGCTCACCTGTACATCTGCTTTATAGCATTCAGCCCCAGCATTTT. The encoded protein is CASSPVHLLYSIQPQHF.

This clonotype was found a few times. The chain combines TRBV6-6 with TRBJ2-2, with no clear D. Per germline, CDR1 MNHNY and CDR2 SVGAGI (reference sequence). The CDR3 totals 15 residues. V was trimmed by 2 bases and J by 8 bases, leaving 15 bases between them. CDR3 residues: CASSYTGWVTGELFF. The CDR3 region has the DNA TGTGCCAGCAGTTACACGGGCTGGGTCACAGGGGAGCTGTTTTTT.